Each of the 21 T cell receptor beta chains below was sequenced from the same sample in a study of cytomegalovirus exposure and HLA in healthy donors. The PCR employed 60 Vbeta primers together with 13 Jbeta primers. The assay was immunoSEQ multiplex PCR, and TCRdb's table has in-frame clones only and misses some. This table has 65,000 to 90,000 clones, 65% to 80% appearing once. Input material: PBMCs. These TCRs come from a man aged 55 to 70 in good health and CMV-seronegative.

The chain carries TRBV7-9 and TRBJ2-3; possibly TRBD2 for D (5 bases). Germline-derived CDR1 and CDR2 are SEHNR and FQNEAQ (reference sequence). V lost 4 bases and J lost 8, with 13 bases in between. The CDR3 spans 13 residues. The DNA of the CDR3 is TGTGCCAGCAGCTCCGGGCTAGCAGGTACGCAGTATTTT. Translated: CASSSGLAGTQYF.

The V and J genes are TRBV4-1 and TRBJ2-3; the D is unclear. V was shortened by 1 base and J by 0 bases, with 8 bases between the two germline ends. The CDR3 extends over 15 amino acids. Germline V gene lookup returns CDR1 MGHRA and CDR2 YSYEKL. As DNA, the CDR3 is TGCGCCAGCAGCCAAGTTGACACGAGCACAGATACGCAGTATTTT. As protein: CASSQVDTSTDTQYF.

The genes are TRBV5-1 and TRBJ2-3; 9 positions agree with TRBD2. The CDR3 spans 16 residues. The V gene's germline CDR1 is SGHRS and CDR2 YFSETQ. J lost 2 bases, V lost 0 bases, and 4 bases had no gene match. CDR3 DNA: TGCGCCAGCAGCTTGGGCGGGGGGGCCACCACAGATACGCAGTATTTT. This sequence encodes CASSLGGGATTDTQYF.

The J gene is TRBJ2-7, the V gene TRBV5-1, with D maybe TRBD2 (6 bases). The V end lost 2 bases, the J end lost 6 bases, and 24 bases lay between the germline ends. Looked up from germline, CDR1 is SGHRS and CDR2 is YFSETQ. This CDR3 is 17 amino acids long. CDR3 residues: CASSLQGGGGWRAEQYF. CDR3 sequence (DNA): TGCGCCAGCAGCTTACAAGGTGGGGGTGGGTGGAGGGCCGAGCAGTACTTC. Drawing the rest from reference TRBV5-1 and TRBJ2-7, the complete variable domain is KAGVTQTPRYLIKTRGQQVTLSCSPISGHRSVSWYQQTPGQGLQFLFEYFSETQRNKGNFPGRFSGRQFSNSRSEMNVSTLELGDSALYLCASSLQGGGGWRAEQYFGPGTRLTVT.

The chain combines TRBV27 with TRBJ2-3; D call uncertain. The V gene's germline CDR1 is MNHEY and CDR2 SMNVEV (reference sequence). The V end was cut by 3 bases, the J end by 0 bases, with 10 bases between. The CDR3 sequence is 15 residues long. The CDR3 loop is CASSFLFPSTDTQYF. The CDR3 DNA is TGTGCCAGCAGTTTCCTCTTTCCTAGCACAGATACGCAGTATTTT.

In its sample, this clone was seen once. The V and J genes are TRBV6-1 and TRBJ1-4; 8 bases fit TRBD1. CDR1 MNHNS and CDR2 SASEGT come from the germline V gene. The CDR3 is made up of 15 amino acids. With V trimmed by 4 bases and J by 2 bases, 3 bases remained unmatched. The CDR3 DNA is TGTGCCAGCAGTGGACAGGGGAACACTAATGAAAAACTGTTTTTT. This codes for CASSGQGNTNEKLFF.

V is TRBV6-4 and J is TRBJ2-3, with unresolved D. The germline V gene has CDR1 MRHNA and CDR2 SNTAGT. CDR3 length equals 14 residues. V gave up 0 bases and J gave up 0 bases, with 4 bases separating them. For the CDR3, the DNA is TGTGCCAGCAGTGACTCGGCCAGCACAGATACGCAGTATTTT. This encodes CASSDSASTDTQYF.

The V and J genes are TRBV6-5 and TRBJ1-4; 8 nucleotides agree with TRBD1. Germline CDR1 MNHEY, CDR2 SVGAGI. Trimming cost V 2 bases and J 4 bases; bases outside gene matches: 3. The CDR3 extends over 15 amino acids. The CDR3 nucleotides are TGTGCCAGCAGTTACGGGACAGGCCGTAATGAAAAACTGTTTTTT. Translating it yields CASSYGTGRNEKLFF.

The CDR3 loop reads CASSADREAYYEQYF. CDR3 DNA: TGTGCCAGCAGTGCGGACAGGGAGGCCTATTACGAGCAGTACTTC. The V call is TRBV2, the J call TRBJ2-7; 8 positions agree with TRBD1. CDR3 length: 15 amino acids. Germline-derived CDR1 and CDR2 are SNHLY and FYNNEI. V lost 4 bases and J lost 4; bases outside the gene matches: 9.

This rearrangement joins TRBV7-2 to TRBJ2-3, with D possibly matching TRBD2 (7 bases). CDR1 is SGHTA and CDR2 is FQGNSA in the germline V gene. V lost 5 bases, J lost 4 bases, and 16 bases lay in between. The CDR3 contains 15 residues. The CDR3 loop reads CASSRGGAPSDTQYF. As DNA, the CDR3 is TGTGCCAGCAGCCGAGGGGGGGCCCCTTCAGATACGCAGTATTTT.

This clone has only one observation. J is TRBJ1-1 and V is TRBV14; possible D gene TRBD1, 6 bases. CDR3 length equals 14 residues. Germline loops: CDR1 SGHDN, CDR2 FVKESK. Deletions cut 4 bases from V and 6 bases from J, with 15 bases between. In DNA form, the CDR3 reads TGTGCCAGCAGCCTAACAGGGCGGAAGGCTGAAGCTTTCTTT. It is translated as CASSLTGRKAEAFF.

The chain couples TRBV19 to TRBJ1-4, with D possibly TRBD1 on 5 matching bases. V was clipped by 5 bases and J by 5 bases, with 15 bases between them. CDR3 size: 15 residues. Looked up from germline, CDR1 is LNHDA and CDR2 is SQIVND (reference sequence). The CDR3: CASSPRWGENEKLFF. CDR3 nucleotide sequence: TGTGCCAGTAGTCCCCGATGGGGGGAGAATGAAAAACTGTTTTTT.

This clone was recorded a few times. The V call is TRBV19, the J call TRBJ2-5; D may be TRBD2 (7 bases). This CDR3 contains 13 residues. Trimming took 8 bases from V and 5 from J, leaving 15 bases between them. Germline V lookup: CDR1 LNHDA, CDR2 SQIVND (reference sequence). DNA of the CDR3: TGTGCCAGTGGAGGGGGGGTTCGCGAGACCCAGTACTTC. Amino acids: CASGGGVRETQYF. The full variable domain, with the rest looked up from reference TRBV19 and TRBJ2-5, is DGGITQSPKYLFRKEGQNVTLSCEQNLNHDAMYWYRQDPGQGLRLIYYSQIVNDFQKGDIAEGYSVSREKKESFPLTVTSAQKNPTAFYLCASGGGVRETQYFGPGTRLLVL.

The chain links TRBV19 to TRBJ2-5; 10 bases map to TRBD2. The CDR3 extends over 16 amino acids. With 5 bases clipped from V and 5 bases from J, the junction kept 11 bases outside the gene matches. Germline CDR1 LNHDA, CDR2 SQIVND (reference sequence). In nucleotides, the CDR3 is TGTGCCAGTAGTGCGTCTAGCGGGGGTGCTCTGGAGACCCAGTACTTC. This encodes CASSASSGGALETQYF.

Written as DNA, the CDR3 is TGTGCCAGCAGCTTAAACTCATATTTATACGAGCAGTACTTC. This gives the protein CASSLNSYLYEQYF. The chain is built from TRBV7-8 and TRBJ2-7; no definite D call. There are 14 residues in the CDR3. The V end was cut by 2 bases, the J end by 4 bases, with 12 bases between. The germline V gene has CDR1 SGHVS and CDR2 FQNEAQ.

V is TRBV7-3 and J is TRBJ2-1; 8 bases match TRBD2. The CDR3 sequence is 17 residues long. After removal of 2 bases from V and 8 bases from J, the junction contained 14 bases not matched to a gene. Germline loops: CDR1 SGHTA, CDR2 FQGTGA. The CDR3 bases are TGTGCCAGCAGCTTAGACGGGGGGGGACCCTTGGGCGATGAGCAGTTCTTC. This sequence encodes CASSLDGGGPLGDEQFF.

The chain employs TRBV7-3 and TRBJ2-6, with D hard to call. CDR1 and CDR2 from the germline V gene are SGHTA and FQGTGA. The CDR3 has 15 residues. The ends were cut back, 2 bases at V and 0 bases at J, with 5 bases in the middle. CDR3 nucleotides: TGTGCCAGCAGCTTAGTACTCTCTGGGGCCAACGTCCTGACTTTC. It specifies CASSLVLSGANVLTF.

The V call is TRBV12-5, the J call TRBJ2-1; tentative D call: TRBD2 (7 bases). This CDR3 contains 19 residues. CDR1 and CDR2 (germline): LGHNT, FRNRAP. Trimming shortened V by 3 bases and J by 8 bases, and 29 bases separated the two germline ends. The CDR3 DNA reads TGTGCTAGTGGTTTTTCTCCTAGCGCGAGGGGGGGGAATTTCGATGAGCAGTTCTTC. The encoded protein is CASGFSPSARGGNFDEQFF.

A few counts support this clone. The chain employs TRBV19 and TRBJ1-5; 8 nucleotides align to TRBD1. The CDR3 length is 15 residues. From germline, CDR1 is LNHDA and CDR2 SQIVND (reference sequence). The junction had 3 bases not matched to a gene; V was cut back by 5 bases and J by 0 bases. The CDR3 bases are TGTGCCAGTAGTCTCCAGGGGGCTAGCAATCAGCCCCAGCATTTT. It translates to CASSLQGASNQPQHF.

The V gene is TRBV5-1, the J gene TRBJ1-2, with 8 bases that match TRBD1. Germline V gene lookup returns CDR1 SGHRS and CDR2 YFSETQ. V dropped 3 bases and J dropped 9; count of bases not matched to a gene: 13. The CDR3 is made up of 15 amino acids. The CDR3 region is CASSSSGGVNLSYTF. The DNA of the CDR3 is TGCGCCAGCAGCTCATCAGGGGGCGTGAATTTGAGCTACACCTTC.

The chain carries TRBV2 and TRBJ1-5, with 9 bases matching TRBD1. Unmatched junction bases numbered 7, after V lost 6 bases and J lost 4 bases. There are 15 residues in the CDR3. In germline, CDR1 is SNHLY, CDR2 FYNNEI. In DNA form, the CDR3 reads TGTGCCAGCAGCTCGGACAGGGGATGGAATCAGCCCCAGCATTTT. Translating gives CASSSDRGWNQPQHF.